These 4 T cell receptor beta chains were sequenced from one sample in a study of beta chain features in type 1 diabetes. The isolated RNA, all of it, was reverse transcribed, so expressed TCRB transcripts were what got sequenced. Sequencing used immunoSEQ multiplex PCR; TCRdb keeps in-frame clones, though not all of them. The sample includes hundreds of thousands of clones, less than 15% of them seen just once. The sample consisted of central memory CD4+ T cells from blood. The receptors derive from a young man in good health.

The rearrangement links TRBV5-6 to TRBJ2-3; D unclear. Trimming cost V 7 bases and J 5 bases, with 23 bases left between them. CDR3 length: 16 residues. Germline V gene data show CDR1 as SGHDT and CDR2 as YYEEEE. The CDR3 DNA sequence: TGTGCCAGCCGGGCCCCCAGATCGCCCTCGGGAGATACGCAGTATTTT. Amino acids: CASRAPRSPSGDTQYF. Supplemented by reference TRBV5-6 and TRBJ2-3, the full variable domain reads DAGVTQSPTHLIKTRGQQVTLRCSPKSGHDTVSWYQQALGQGPQFIFQYYEEEERQRGNFPDRFSGHQFPNYSSELNVNALLLGDSALYLCASRAPRSPSGDTQYFGPGTRLTVL.

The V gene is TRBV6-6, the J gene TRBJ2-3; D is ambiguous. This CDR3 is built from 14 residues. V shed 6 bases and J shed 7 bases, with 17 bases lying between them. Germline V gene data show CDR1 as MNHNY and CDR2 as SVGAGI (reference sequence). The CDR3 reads CASSRATDDYTQYF. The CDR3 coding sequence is TGTGCCAGCAGCCGCGCCACCGACGATTATACGCAGTATTTT.

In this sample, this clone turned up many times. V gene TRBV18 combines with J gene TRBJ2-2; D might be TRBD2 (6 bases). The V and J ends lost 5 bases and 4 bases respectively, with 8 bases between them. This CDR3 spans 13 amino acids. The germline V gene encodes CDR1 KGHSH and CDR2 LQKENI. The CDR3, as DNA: TGTGCCAGCTCAGGACTACCCACCGGGGAGCTGTTTTTT. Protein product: CASSGLPTGELFF. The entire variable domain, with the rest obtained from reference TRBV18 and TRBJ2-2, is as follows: NAGVMQNPRHLVRRRGQEARLRCSPMKGHSHVYWYRQLPEEGLKFMVYLQKENIIDESGMPKERFSAEFPKEGPSILRIQQVVRGDSAAYFCASSGLPTGELFFGEGSRLTVL.

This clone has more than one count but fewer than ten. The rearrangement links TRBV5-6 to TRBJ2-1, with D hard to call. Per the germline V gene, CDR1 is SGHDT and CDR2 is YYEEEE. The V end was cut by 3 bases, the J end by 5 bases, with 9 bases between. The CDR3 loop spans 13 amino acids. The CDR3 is CASSSLPHNEQFF. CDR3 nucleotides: TGTGCCAGCAGCTCGCTCCCTCACAATGAGCAGTTCTTC.